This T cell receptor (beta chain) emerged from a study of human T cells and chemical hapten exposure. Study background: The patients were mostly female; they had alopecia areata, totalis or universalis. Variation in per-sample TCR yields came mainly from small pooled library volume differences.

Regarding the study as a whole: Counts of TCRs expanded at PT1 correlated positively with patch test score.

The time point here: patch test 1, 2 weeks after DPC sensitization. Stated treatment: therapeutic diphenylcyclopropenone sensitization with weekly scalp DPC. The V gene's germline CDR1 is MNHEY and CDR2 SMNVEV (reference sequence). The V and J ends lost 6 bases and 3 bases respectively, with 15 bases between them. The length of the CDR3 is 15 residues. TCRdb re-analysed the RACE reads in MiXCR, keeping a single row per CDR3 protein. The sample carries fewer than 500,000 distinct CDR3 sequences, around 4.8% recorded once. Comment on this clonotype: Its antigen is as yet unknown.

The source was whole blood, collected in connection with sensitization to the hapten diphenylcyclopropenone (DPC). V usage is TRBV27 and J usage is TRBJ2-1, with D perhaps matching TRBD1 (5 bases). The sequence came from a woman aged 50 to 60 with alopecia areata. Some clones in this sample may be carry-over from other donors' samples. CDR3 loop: CASSLSGNVYNEQFF. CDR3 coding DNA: TGTGCCAGCAGCCTCTCAGGGAATGTCTACAATGAGCAGTTCTTC.